This TCR beta chain was sequenced for a study of a mutant IDH1 vaccine in newly diagnosed glioma. Libraries were prepared by immunoSEQ multiplex PCR; TCRdb keeps only in-frame clonotypes and omits some of them. The repertoire holds tens of thousands of clones, with around 90% as singletons. Time point meaning: baseline, week 1 (first vaccination visit). Treatment meaning: pre-vaccination baseline after standard-of-care therapy. New IDH1-mutant, ATRX-lost WHO grade 3 or 4 astrocytomas occurred in donors. This receptor was obtained from a man aged 18 to 30 with glioma. Specimen: PBMCs, collected from a glioma patient treated with radiotherapy, temozolomide or both.

CDR3 nucleotides: TGTGCCAGCAGCTTATTCGCAAGGGGACAGGGCGGCACTGAAGCTTTCTTT. This codes for CASSLFARGQGGTEAFF. This chain links TRBV7-2 with TRBJ1-1, with 9 bases aligning to TRBD1. After removal of 2 bases from V and 4 bases from J, the junction contained 11 bases not matched to a gene. CDR1 is SGHTA, CDR2 FQGNSA, per germline. There are 17 residues in the CDR3.